This T cell receptor beta chain was obtained from a study of Ad26.COV2.S vaccination and SARS-CoV-2 variants. Overall study context: This donor came from the COV1001 trial of Ad26.COV2.S. The vaccine Ad26.COV2.S was put into the muscle once, or twice with 56 days between. Points from the study as a whole: There was reportedly substantial breadth in spike-specific CD8+ and CD4+ T cell responses after vaccination. Recipients of vaccine and of placebo showed similar breadth of their non-spike TCR repertoires.

Treatment in this sample: over 15 received Ad26.COV2.S at low or high dose, single or two shots; several received placebo; per-sample allocation not given. Samples came from day 63 after the first vaccine or placebo injection. Generated by immunoSEQ multiplex PCR, the TCRdb table keeps only in-frame clones and is missing some. Among about 330,000 clones listed, about nine tenths were seen once. Comment on this clone: Its antigen is not known.

This CDR3 is built from 13 residues. Germline trimming cut 8 bases from V and 3 bases from J; bases unmatched to any gene: 4. This sequence originates from a person between 18 and 59 years old who received the Ad26.COV2.S COVID-19 vaccine or a placebo. The source material was peripheral blood, sampled in a trial of Ad26.COV2.S vaccine versus placebo. The chain has TRBV12-3 or TRBV12-4 and TRBJ2-1; the match to TRBD1 covers 7 bases. CDR3: CASEGQDYNEQFF. CDR3 bases: TGTGCCAGCGAAGGACAGGACTACAATGAGCAGTTCTTC.